The 9 T cell receptor beta chains in this list originate from one sample, sequenced in a study of cytomegalovirus exposure and HLA in healthy donors. Data came from immunoSEQ multiplex PCR; TCRdb stores just in-frame clones and leaves some out. The table has under 75,000 clones, 80% to 95% seen once. Sequenced material: PBMCs. The receptors originated from a man aged 18 to 30 in good health and CMV-seropositive.

The table lists this clone with a few counts. The rearrangement uses TRBV7-2 and TRBJ2-2, with TRBD2 identical over 11 bases. V trimming: 7 bases; J trimming: 1 base; junction bases outside the gene matches: 8. The CDR3 is made up of 17 amino acids. In germline, CDR1 is SGHTA, CDR2 FQGNSA. Written as DNA, the CDR3 is TGTGCCAGCATAACACTAGCGGGAGAAGGGAACACCGGGGAGCTGTTTTTT. Amino acid sequence: CASITLAGEGNTGELFF.

V usage is TRBV30 and J usage is TRBJ1-1; TRBD1 is a possible D gene (6 bases). With 5 bases removed from V and 3 bases from J, the gap between germline ends came to 22 bases. Germline CDR1 is GTSNPN and CDR2 is SVGIG (reference sequence). This CDR3 spans 16 amino acids. CDR3 bases: TGTGCCTGGGGTTACAGGGTTAAGCGATGGGACACTGAAGCTTTCTTT. Translation gives CAWGYRVKRWDTEAFF.

A single count supports this clone. The chain combines TRBV5-4 with TRBJ2-1; D remains unclear. V was cut by 4 bases and J by 6 bases, with 14 bases left in between. The germline V gene encodes CDR1 SGHNT and CDR2 YYREEE (reference sequence). There are 14 residues in the CDR3. This CDR3 is CASSAPSPGNEQFF. CDR3 DNA: TGTGCCAGCAGCGCCCCCTCCCCAGGCAATGAGCAGTTCTTC.

This rearrangement joins TRBV11-2 to TRBJ1-3, with no clear D. Trimming stripped 5 bases from V and 2 bases from J, with 4 bases between. Germline V CDR1 and CDR2: SGHAT, FQNNGV. The CDR3 runs to 12 residues. The CDR3, as DNA: TGTGCCAGCAGCCCTGCTGGAAACACCATATATTTT. It encodes CASSPAGNTIYF.

This clone has just one count. V gene TRBV19 combines with J gene TRBJ1-1; 11 bases line up with TRBD1. CDR1 is LNHDA, CDR2 SQIVND, per germline (reference sequence). The CDR3 runs 16 residues. Unmatched junction bases numbered 15, after V lost 4 bases and J lost 11 bases. CDR3 amino acids: CASSTAGTGGIEGAFF. CDR3 sequence (DNA): TGTGCCAGTAGTACCGCAGGGACAGGGGGTATCGAAGGGGCTTTCTTT.

This chain joins TRBV11-2 and TRBJ2-3; the D is unclear. The CDR3 contains 12 residues. Germline V gives CDR1 SGHAT, CDR2 FQNNGV. V shed 4 bases and J shed 3 bases, with 5 bases lying between them. The CDR3 reads CASSSRTDTQYF. The CDR3 DNA reads TGTGCCAGCAGCTCCAGGACAGATACGCAGTATTTT.

In DNA form, the CDR3 reads TGTGCCAGCAGGGGGGACAGCAGTGAAAAACTGTTTTTT. It encodes CASRGDSSEKLFF. The rearrangement uses TRBV28 and TRBJ1-4; 7 bases match TRBD1. Per the germline V gene, CDR1 is MDHEN and CDR2 is SYDVKM. The V gene end was trimmed by 6 bases and the J gene end by 7 bases; junction bases not matched to a gene: 5. This CDR3 spans 13 amino acids.

The V and J genes are TRBV5-6 and TRBJ2-3; a weak D match, TRBD2 (5 bases). Trimming shortened V by 0 bases and J by 3 bases, and 11 bases separated the two germline ends. This CDR3 is built from 15 residues. Germline V gene lookup returns CDR1 SGHDT and CDR2 YYEEEE. In DNA, the CDR3 is TGTGCCAGCAGCTTGGATGGGAGAGCAACAGATACGCAGTATTTT. Its translation is CASSLDGRATDTQYF.

The count of this clone is one. V and J are TRBV5-6 and TRBJ1-3; unclear D gene. This CDR3 has 18 amino acids. Looked up from germline, CDR1 is SGHDT and CDR2 is YYEEEE. The V end lost 2 bases, the J end lost 3 bases, and 21 bases lay between the germline ends. This CDR3 is CASSFLPAYGEVGNTIYF. In nucleotides, the CDR3 is TGTGCCAGCAGCTTTCTACCTGCCTATGGGGAGGTTGGAAACACCATATATTTT.